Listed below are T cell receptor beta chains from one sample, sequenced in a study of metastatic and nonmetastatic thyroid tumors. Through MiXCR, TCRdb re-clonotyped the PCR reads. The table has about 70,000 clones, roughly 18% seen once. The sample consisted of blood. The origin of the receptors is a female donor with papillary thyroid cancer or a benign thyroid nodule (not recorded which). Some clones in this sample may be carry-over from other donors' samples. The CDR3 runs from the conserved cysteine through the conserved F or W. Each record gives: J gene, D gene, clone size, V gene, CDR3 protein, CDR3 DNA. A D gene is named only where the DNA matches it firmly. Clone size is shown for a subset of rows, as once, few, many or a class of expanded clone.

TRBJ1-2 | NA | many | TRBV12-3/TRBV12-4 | CASSREGFYGYTF | TGTGCCAGCAGTCGGGAGGGCTTCTATGGCTACACCTTC
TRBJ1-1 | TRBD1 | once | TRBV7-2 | CARGGSIQGAVRELMEIGAFF | TGTGCCAGAGGGGGTTCAATACAGGGGGCTGTACGTGAGTTGATGGAGATTGGAGCTTTCTTT
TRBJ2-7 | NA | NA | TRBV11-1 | CASSPGQIYEQYF | TGTGCCAGCAGCCCCGGACAGATCTACGAGCAGTACTTC
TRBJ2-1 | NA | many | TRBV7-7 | CASSLGTHNEQFF | TGTGCTAGCAGCCTCGGGACCCACAATGAGCAGTTCTTC
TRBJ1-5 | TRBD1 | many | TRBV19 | CASSNRGQLDQPQHF | TGTGCCAGTAGTAACAGGGGACAATTAGATCAGCCCCAGCATTTT
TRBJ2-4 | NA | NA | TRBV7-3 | CASSPGGRAVVIAKNIQYF | TGTGCCAGCAGCCCTGGGGGGCGAGCGGTGGTGATAGCCAAAAACATTCAGTACTTC
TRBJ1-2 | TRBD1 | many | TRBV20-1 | CSATGQFYGYTF | TGCAGTGCAACGGGACAGTTTTATGGCTACACCTTC
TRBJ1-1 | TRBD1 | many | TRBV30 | CAWSGTGSAEAFF | TGTGCCTGGAGTGGGACAGGGAGCGCTGAAGCTTTCTTT
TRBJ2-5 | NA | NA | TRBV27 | CASTWGEETQYF | TGTGCCAGCACTTGGGGGGAAGAGACCCAGTACTTC
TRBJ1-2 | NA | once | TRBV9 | CASSVHGDVNYGYTF | TGTGCCAGCAGCGTCCACGGGGACGTCAACTATGGCTACACCTTC
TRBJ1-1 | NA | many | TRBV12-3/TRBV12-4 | CASSLGKVSEAFF | TGTGCCAGCAGTTTAGGAAAAGTCAGTGAAGCTTTCTTT
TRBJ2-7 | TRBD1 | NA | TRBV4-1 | CASSQDGTGAGEQYF | TGCGCCAGCAGCCAGGACGGGACAGGGGCTGGCGAGCAGTACTTC
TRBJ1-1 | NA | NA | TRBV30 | CAWSSPTEAFF | TGTGCCTGGAGTTCACCCACTGAAGCTTTCTTT
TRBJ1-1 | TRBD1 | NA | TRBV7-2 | CASSLGGQGVTEAFF | TGTGCCAGCAGCTTAGGGGGACAGGGTGTCACTGAAGCTTTCTTT
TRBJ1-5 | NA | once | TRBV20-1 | CSARDWVGGGNKPQHF | TGCAGCGCTAGAGATTGGGTCGGGGGGGGCAATAAGCCCCAGCATTTT
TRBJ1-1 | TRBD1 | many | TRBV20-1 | CSARKDRGIEAFF | TGCAGTGCTAGAAAGGACAGGGGGATTGAAGCTTTCTTT
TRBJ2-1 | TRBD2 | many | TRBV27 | CASSIQLFTSGRRNEQFF | TGTGCCAGCAGTATACAACTTTTTACTAGCGGGAGACGGAATGAGCAGTTCTTC
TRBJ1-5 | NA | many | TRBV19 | CAVGGGGGQPQHF | TGTGCGGTTGGGGGGGGTGGGGGTCAGCCCCAGCATTTT
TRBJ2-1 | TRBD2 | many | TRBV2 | CASRPGLGAYNEQFF | TGTGCCAGCAGACCGGGACTAGGGGCATACAATGAGCAGTTCTTC
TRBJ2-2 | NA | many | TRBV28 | CASIAGANLRAGELFF | TGTGCCAGCATCGCAGGTGCTAACCTTAGGGCCGGGGAGCTGTTTTTT
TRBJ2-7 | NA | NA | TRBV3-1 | CASSQPGTAYEQYF | TGTGCCAGCAGCCAACCCGGGACCGCCTACGAGCAGTACTTC
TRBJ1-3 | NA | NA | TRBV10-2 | CASIHASGNTIYF | TGCGCCAGCATACACGCTTCCGGAAACACCATATATTTT
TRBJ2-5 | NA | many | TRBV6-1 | CASNREGRETQYF | TGTGCCAGCAACCGAGAAGGACGGGAGACCCAGTACTTC
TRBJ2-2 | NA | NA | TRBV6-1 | CASSEAPWAANTGELFF | TGTGCCAGCAGTGAAGCGCCTTGGGCAGCGAACACCGGGGAGCTGTTTTTT
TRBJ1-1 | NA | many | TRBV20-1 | CSARESTVNTEAFF | TGCAGTGCTAGAGAGTCGACAGTGAACACTGAAGCTTTCTTT
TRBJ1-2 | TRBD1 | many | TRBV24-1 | CATQGQAAGYTF | TGTGCCACCCAGGGACAGGCGGCTGGCTACACCTTC
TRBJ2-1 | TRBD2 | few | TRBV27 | CASSPLSSGRAYNEQFF | TGTGCCAGCAGTCCATTATCTAGCGGGAGGGCCTACAATGAGCAGTTCTTC
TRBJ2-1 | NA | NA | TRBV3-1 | CASSQGWWELNEQFF | TGTGCCAGCAGCCAGGGGTGGTGGGAGTTAAATGAGCAGTTCTTC
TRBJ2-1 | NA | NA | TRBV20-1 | CSARPWRAYNEQFF | TGCAGTGCTAGACCGTGGCGGGCCTACAATGAGCAGTTCTTC
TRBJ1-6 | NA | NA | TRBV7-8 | CASSLQGTLNSPLHF | TGTGCCAGCAGCTTACAGGGGACTCTTAATTCACCCCTCCACTTT
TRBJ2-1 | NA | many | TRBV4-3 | CASSQEPRGPSVGNEQFF | TGCGCCAGCAGCCAAGAGCCCCGAGGACCGAGCGTGGGCAATGAGCAGTTCTTC
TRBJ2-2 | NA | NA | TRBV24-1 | CATSGENTGELFF | TGTGCCACCAGTGGGGAGAACACCGGGGAGCTGTTTTTT
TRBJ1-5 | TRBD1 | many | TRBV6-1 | CASCGGQGGQPQHF | TGTGCCTCCTGCGGGGGACAGGGGGGGCAGCCCCAGCATTTT
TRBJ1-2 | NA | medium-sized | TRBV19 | CASSRGGDYGYTF | TGTGCCAGTAGTAGAGGGGGAGACTATGGCTACACCTTC
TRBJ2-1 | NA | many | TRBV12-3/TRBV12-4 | CASSLAGLPYNEQFF | TGTGCCAGCAGTTTAGCAGGTCTGCCTTACAATGAGCAGTTCTTC
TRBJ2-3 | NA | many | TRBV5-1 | CASSPGQGTDTQYF | TGCGCCAGCAGCCCGGGGCAGGGCACAGATACGCAGTATTTT
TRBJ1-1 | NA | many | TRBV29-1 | CSVDSPEIYDTEAFF | TGCAGCGTTGATAGCCCAGAAATCTACGACACTGAAGCTTTCTTT
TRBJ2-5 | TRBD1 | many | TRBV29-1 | CSVGGQGAETQYF | TGCAGCGTTGGGGGACAGGGGGCGGAGACCCAGTACTTC
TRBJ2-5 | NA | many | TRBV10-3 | CAISEGAKETQYF | TGTGCCATCAGTGAGGGGGCTAAAGAGACCCAGTACTTC
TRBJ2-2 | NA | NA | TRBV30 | CAWSEGGADTGELFF | TGTGCCTGGAGTGAGGGGGGGGCAGACACCGGGGAGCTGTTTTTT
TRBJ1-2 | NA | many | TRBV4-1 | CASSRTTGNYGYTF | TGCGCCAGCAGTCGGACAACTGGAAACTATGGCTACACCTTC
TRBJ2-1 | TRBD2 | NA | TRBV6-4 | CASSKGASGIYEQFF | TGTGCCAGCTCTAAGGGGGCTAGCGGGATCTATGAGCAGTTCTTC
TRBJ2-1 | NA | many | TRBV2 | CASSDIGLNSYNEQFF | TGTGCCAGCAGTGATATCGGGTTAAACTCCTACAATGAGCAGTTCTTC
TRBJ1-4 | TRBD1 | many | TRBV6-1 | CASSEAEVGRGRFYEKLFF | TGTGCCAGCAGTGAAGCGGAGGTCGGCAGGGGGCGGTTTTACGAAAAACTGTTTTTT
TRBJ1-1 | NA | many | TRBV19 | CASSMTGLMGEAFF | TGTGCCAGTAGTATGACCGGCTTGATGGGTGAAGCTTTCTTT
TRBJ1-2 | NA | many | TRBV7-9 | CASSLYGLEGYTF | TGTGCCAGCAGCCTTTACGGACTAGAGGGCTACACCTTC
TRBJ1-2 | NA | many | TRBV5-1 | CASSLAGDYGYTF | TGCGCCAGCAGCTTGGCAGGAGACTATGGCTACACCTTC
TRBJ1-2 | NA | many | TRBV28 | CASSRTLIGEDRGYTF | TGTGCCAGCAGTCGAACCTTGATCGGAGAAGATCGGGGCTACACCTTC
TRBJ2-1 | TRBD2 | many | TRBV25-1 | CASSDLLAGVYNEQFF | TGTGCCAGCAGTGACCTCCTAGCGGGAGTCTACAATGAGCAGTTCTTC